The clone carrying this T cell receptor beta chain was observed a few times. Its antigen is not known. This sample stems from a study of cytomegalovirus exposure and HLA in healthy donors. Study context: Both the 120 validation repertoires and the approximately 700 first-cohort repertoires used the same platform, as reported by a later analysis.

Study outcomes and limitations: Overall, around 160 TCR beta chains were annotated as cytomegalovirus-associated. For most TCR sequences rarity was the rule, although some public TCRs occurred in many donors. As confirmed in vitro, a few CMV-associated chains were specific for CMV antigens.

Sequencing used immunoSEQ multiplex PCR; TCRdb keeps in-frame clones, though not all of them. Of under 250,000 clones listed, roughly 81% are singletons. CDR3 length equals 17 residues. Per germline, CDR1 SGDLS and CDR2 YYNGEE. Unmatched junction bases numbered 5, after V lost 0 bases and J lost 0 bases. What was sequenced was PBMCs. The chain combines TRBV9 with TRBJ2-2, with 7 bases aligning to TRBD1. The source of this sequence is a woman aged 25 to 45 in good health and CMV-seronegative. CDR3 in amino acids: CASSVEGGASNTGELFF. In nucleotides, the CDR3 is TGTGCCAGCAGCGTAGAAGGGGGCGCTTCGAACACCGGGGAGCTGTTTTTT.